This T cell receptor beta chain is drawn from a study of blood T cell repertoires in COVID-19. Study overall: The study drew acute and convalescent COVID-19 samples from the United States, Italy and Spain.

CDR1 and CDR2 from the germline V gene are SEHNR and FQNEAQ (reference sequence). V lost 1 base, J lost 5 bases, and 9 bases stayed unmatched. The CDR3 runs 18 residues. Assay: immunoSEQ multiplex PCR; the TCRdb copy retains only in-frame clones and omits some. There are 200,000 to 300,000 clones in the sample; about 73% occur only once, and 3.3% lies in the top ten. This clonotype was sampled from an elderly woman with acute or convalescent COVID-19. The material sequenced was peripheral blood. The chain has TRBV7-9 and TRBJ2-1; 12 bases are shared with TRBD2. CDR3 nucleotide sequence: TGTGCCAGCAGCTTAGAGGGGGGTCTAGCGGGAGGGAACAATGAGCAGTTCTTC. Encoded protein: CASSLEGGLAGGNNEQFF.